Listed here are 27 T cell receptor beta chains from one sample, sequenced in a study of T cell responses to AZD1222 COVID-19 vaccine. TCRdb's table, derived via immunoSEQ multiplex PCR, lists solely in-frame clones and lacks some. The sample contains some 150,000 clones, 85% to 90% of which appear only once. The specimen comprised peripheral blood, sampled 28 days after the second dose of the MenACWY control vaccine. These receptor sequences come from an adult who received the MenACWY meningococcal vaccine as a control.

V gene TRBV11-2 combines with J gene TRBJ2-7, with 10 bases matching TRBD1. The junction had 14 bases not matched to a gene; V was cut back by 5 bases and J by 4 bases. This CDR3 has 17 residues. The germline V gene has CDR1 SGHAT and CDR2 FQNNGV. The CDR3 coding sequence is TGTGCCAGCAGCAGGACAACGGGGGGGGACAGGGGATACGAGCAGTACTTC. Its translation is CASSRTTGGDRGYEQYF.

This CDR3 reads CASSFLTHRGNTEAFF. The CDR3 coding sequence is TGTGCCAGCAGTTTCCTCACGCACAGGGGGAACACTGAAGCTTTCTTT. This chain joins TRBV27 and TRBJ1-1, with 7 bases identical to TRBD1. The germline V gene encodes CDR1 MNHEY and CDR2 SMNVEV (reference sequence). With V trimmed by 3 bases and J by 1 base, 8 bases remained unmatched. CDR3 size: 16 residues.

The rearrangement links TRBV5-1 to TRBJ2-5, with 12 bases identical to TRBD1. The V segment lost 4 bases and the J segment 1 base; nucleotides outside the gene matches: 8. The CDR3 consists of 17 residues. Germline assignment: CDR1 SGHRS and CDR2 YFSETQ. CDR3 residues: CASSAGTGGSPQETQYF. For the CDR3, the DNA is TGCGCCAGCAGCGCCGGGACAGGGGGCAGCCCCCAAGAGACCCAGTACTTC.

The chain couples TRBV28 to TRBJ2-5; possibly TRBD2 for D (6 bases). V was trimmed by 5 bases and J by 6 bases, leaving 10 bases between them. Germline V gene sequence: CDR1 MDHEN, CDR2 SYDVKM. The CDR3 is 12 amino acids. CDR3 sequence: CASSTGGKTQYF. DNA of the CDR3: TGTGCCAGCAGTACCGGGGGAAAGACCCAGTACTTC.

The rearrangement links TRBV5-1 to TRBJ1-1; 9 nucleotides align to TRBD1. The V segment lost 3 bases and the J segment 2 bases; nucleotides outside the gene matches: 2. The length of the CDR3 is 14 residues. The germline V gene encodes CDR1 SGHRS and CDR2 YFSETQ. The CDR3 nucleotides are TGCGCCAGCAGCTGGGGACAGGGTAACACTGAAGCTTTCTTT. It translates to CASSWGQGNTEAFF. Drawing the rest from reference TRBV5-1 and TRBJ1-1, the complete variable domain is KAGVTQTPRYLIKTRGQQVTLSCSPISGHRSVSWYQQTPGQGLQFLFEYFSETQRNKGNFPGRFSGRQFSNSRSEMNVSTLELGDSALYLCASSWGQGNTEAFFGQGTRLTVV.

The rearrangement joins TRBV9 to TRBJ2-1, with 9 bases lining up with TRBD2. The CDR3 consists of 15 residues. Germline-derived CDR1 and CDR2 are SGDLS and YYNGEE. J was trimmed by 2 bases and V by 2 bases; bases with no gene match: 2. CDR3 sequence: CASSVGGRAYNEQFF. DNA of the CDR3: TGTGCCAGCAGCGTGGGCGGGAGGGCCTACAATGAGCAGTTCTTC.

This clone appeared once. V usage is TRBV29-1 and J usage is TRBJ2-2, with a tentative D call TRBD1 (5 bases). This CDR3 region has 12 residues. V was pared by 1 base and J by 5 bases, with 5 bases between. Per the germline V gene, CDR1 is SQVTM and CDR2 is ANQGSEA. CDR3 sequence (DNA): TGCAGCGTTGAAGCAGGGACCGGGGAGCTGTTTTTT. Encoded protein: CSVEAGTGELFF.

This chain joins TRBV7-8 and TRBJ1-4; D might be TRBD1 (5 bases). The V gene's germline CDR1 is SGHVS and CDR2 FQNEAQ. The CDR3 is 15 amino acids. The ends were cut back, 2 bases at V and 7 bases at J, with 14 bases in the middle. In DNA form, the CDR3 reads TGTGCCAGCAGCTTAAGGGGATTTGTGGGTGAAAAACTGTTTTTT. Translated, it gives CASSLRGFVGEKLFF.

The genes are TRBV5-4 and TRBJ2-3; D ambiguous. There are 13 residues in the CDR3. Germline V CDR1 and CDR2: SGHNT, YYREEE (reference sequence). The germline V and J ends were trimmed by 6 bases and 5 bases, with 13 bases remaining between them. This chain's CDR3 is CASTPPGIDTQYF. DNA for the CDR3: TGTGCCAGCACCCCGCCAGGCATAGATACGCAGTATTTT.

This rearrangement joins TRBV10-3 to TRBJ2-3, with TRBD2 as a possible D gene (5 bases). Between the trimmed V and J ends, which lost 3 bases and 2 bases, there was a span of 9 bases. CDR3 length: 14 amino acids. From germline, CDR1 is ENHRY and CDR2 SYGVKD. CDR3: CAISDGVVTDTQYF. Here the CDR3 DNA reads TGTGCCATCAGTGACGGGGTAGTCACAGATACGCAGTATTTT.

The genes are TRBV30 and TRBJ2-2; 10 bases line up with TRBD1. CDR1 and CDR2 from the germline V gene are GTSNPN and SVGIG (reference sequence). The ends lost 5 bases at V and 4 bases at J; junction bases unmatched: 10. The CDR3 runs to 16 residues. In DNA, the CDR3 is TGTGCCTGGCAGGCACCGGGACAGGGGATCACCGGGGAGCTGTTTTTT. Translation gives CAWQAPGQGITGELFF.

The CDR3, as DNA: TGTGCCAGTCGGGGACTAGCTCACTCCTACGAGCAGTACTTC. Translation gives CASRGLAHSYEQYF. V and J are TRBV2 and TRBJ2-7, with TRBD2 matching over 9 bases. Losses at the gene ends were 9 bases for V and 0 bases for J; bases not matched to a gene: 6. Germline V CDR1 and CDR2: SNHLY, FYNNEI. This CDR3 spans 14 amino acids.

CDR3 DNA sequence: TGTGCCAGCAGCTTGGGGGGGGGCCGCTCTGGAAACACCATATATTTT. It codes for CASSLGGGRSGNTIYF. The rearrangement uses TRBV5-4 and TRBJ1-3, with a possible D match to TRBD1 (6 bases). This CDR3 spans 16 amino acids. Trimming pared 0 bases from V and 0 bases from J, leaving 10 bases between. In germline, CDR1 is SGHNT, CDR2 YYREEE (reference sequence).

This clone came up once. V and J are TRBV7-2 and TRBJ2-7; D is perhaps TRBD1 (6 bases). The V end was cut by 1 base, the J end by 5 bases, with 12 bases between. Germline-derived CDR1 and CDR2 are SGHTA and FQGNSA. The CDR3 has 14 residues. The CDR3 DNA is TGTGCCAGCAGCTTAGGGGGACATTCGAACGAGCAGTACTTC. Translating it yields CASSLGGHSNEQYF.

The chain recombines TRBV2 with TRBJ2-7, with D possibly TRBD2 on 5 matching bases. Trimming stripped 7 bases from V and 2 bases from J, with 9 bases between. CDR3 length equals 12 residues. Germline assignment: CDR1 SNHLY and CDR2 FYNNEI. The DNA for the CDR3 is TGTGCCAGCAAGACTACGCCCTACGAGCAGTACTTC. Its translation: CASKTTPYEQYF.

V and J are TRBV6-5 and TRBJ2-7; 7 bases map to TRBD2. This CDR3 contains 16 residues. CDR1 and CDR2 from the germline V gene are MNHEY and SVGAGI. Trimming at V came to 2 bases and at J to 0 bases, leaving 7 bases not matched to a gene. CDR3 bases: TGTGCCAGCAGTTACGTGAAGGCTAGCGGCTCCTACGAGCAGTACTTC. It specifies CASSYVKASGSYEQYF.

The rearrangement links TRBV7-2 to TRBJ2-5; D is unresolved. The CDR3 is made up of 14 amino acids. Germline V CDR1 and CDR2: SGHTA, FQGNSA. Trimming removed 4 bases from V and 4 bases from J, with 13 bases in between. The CDR3 sequence is CASSSRRRGETQYF. In nucleotides, the CDR3 is TGTGCCAGCAGCTCCCGTCGGCGAGGAGAGACCCAGTACTTC.

The rearrangement uses TRBV6-1 and TRBJ1-4, with no clear D. With 3 bases removed from V and 3 bases from J, the gap between germline ends came to 8 bases. CDR3 length: 14 residues. Germline V lookup: CDR1 MNHNS, CDR2 SASEGT. CDR3 amino acids: CASSDGVPNEKLFF. In DNA, the CDR3 is TGTGCCAGCAGTGACGGGGTACCTAATGAAAAACTGTTTTTT.

This chain joins TRBV6-2 or TRBV6-3 and TRBJ1-2; D ambiguous. V was trimmed by 1 base and J by 4 bases, leaving 13 bases between them. Germline CDR1 and CDR2: MNHEY and SVGEGT. The CDR3 length is 15 residues. The CDR3: CASSYFLGGVYGYTF. The CDR3 DNA reads as TGTGCCAGCAGTTACTTCTTGGGCGGAGTCTATGGCTACACCTTC.

The chain recombines TRBV16 with TRBJ1-2; D perhaps matches TRBD1 (5 bases). Germline values: CDR1 KGHSY, CDR2 FQNENV. The CDR3 is 13 amino acids. V was pared by 5 bases and J by 3 bases, with 10 bases between. In nucleotides, the CDR3 is TGTGCCAGCAGCGTGGGACGGCACTATGGCTACACCTTC. This codes for CASSVGRHYGYTF.

V gene TRBV6-6 combines with J gene TRBJ2-7; TRBD1 aligns across 9 bases. Germline V gene sequence: CDR1 MNHNY, CDR2 SVGAGI (reference sequence). This CDR3 is built from 14 residues. V dropped 6 bases and J dropped 7; count of bases not matched to a gene: 10. This CDR3 is CASRWDRAPLEQYF. The CDR3, as DNA: TGTGCCAGCAGGTGGGACAGGGCCCCCCTGGAGCAGTACTTC.

This sequence joins TRBV7-2 and TRBJ2-7; 9 bases fit TRBD1. Germline V gene data show CDR1 as SGHTA and CDR2 as FQGNSA. V shed 6 bases, J shed 5 bases, and the junction held 5 bases outside the gene matches. This CDR3 is built from 13 residues. This chain's CDR3 is CASRGTGKDEQYF. The CDR3 DNA is TGTGCCAGCAGAGGGACAGGGAAAGACGAGCAGTACTTC.

The chain joins TRBV6-2 or TRBV6-3 to TRBJ1-3; TRBD1 matches at 11 bases. V lost 5 bases to trimming and J lost 7 bases; unmatched junction nucleotides: 7. The CDR3 is 15 amino acids. The germline V gene encodes CDR1 MNHEY and CDR2 SVGEGT. The CDR3 DNA sequence: TGTGCCAGCAGTATGGACAGGGGGCGAGGGAACACCATATATTTT. This sequence encodes CASSMDRGRGNTIYF.

The V gene is TRBV30, the J gene TRBJ1-4; 7 positions match TRBD1. V was clipped by 8 bases and J by 8 bases; unmatched bases: 14. This CDR3 region has 14 residues. Germline V gene data show CDR1 as GTSNPN and CDR2 as SVGIG (reference sequence). The CDR3 nucleotides read TGTGCCCTAGATCCCGGGACAGTTGTGGAAAAACTGTTTTTT. This codes for CALDPGTVVEKLFF.

V and J are TRBV28 and TRBJ2-3; D gene unclear. Germline values: CDR1 MDHEN, CDR2 SYDVKM. The V gene lost 2 bases and the J gene lost 11 bases, with 11 bases spanning the gap. The CDR3 is 12 amino acids. CDR3 in DNA: TGTGCCAGCAGTTTAATGACAAAGGGGCAGTATTTT. Residues: CASSLMTKGQYF.

The chain links TRBV3-1 (or the pseudogene TRBV3-2) to TRBJ2-2, with D perhaps TRBD2 (5 bases). This CDR3 has 17 amino acids. The ends were cut back, 8 bases at V and 0 bases at J, with 19 bases in the middle. Per germline, CDR1 LGHDT and CDR2 YNNKEL (reference sequence). This CDR3 is CASRLSGGSPNTGELFF. In nucleotides, the CDR3 is TGTGCCAGCCGCTTATCCGGCGGGTCCCCGAACACCGGGGAGCTGTTTTTT.

The J gene is TRBJ2-7, the V gene TRBV18, with 9 bases identical to TRBD1. Germline CDR1 reads KGHSH; CDR2 reads LQKENI. With V trimmed by 3 bases and J by 3 bases, 9 bases remained unmatched. There are 16 residues in the CDR3. CDR3 bases: TGTGCCAGCTCACCCCGGACAGGGGAAGCGTACTACGAGCAGTACTTC. Translation: CASSPRTGEAYYEQYF. The entire variable domain, with the rest obtained from reference TRBV18 and TRBJ2-7, is as follows: NAGVMQNPRHLVRRRGQEARLRCSPMKGHSHVYWYRQLPEEGLKFMVYLQKENIIDESGMPKERFSAEFPKEGPSILRIQQVVRGDSAAYFCASSPRTGEAYYEQYFGPGTRLTVT.